A selection of T cell receptor beta chains follows, all from one sample in a study of PD-1 blockade in classical Hodgkin lymphoma. Some clones are missing from TCRdb's copy, which holds only in-frame ones; the method was immunoSEQ multiplex PCR. The sample lists about 21,000 clones; 70% to 85% were seen once. The sample consisted of peripheral blood mononuclear cells (PBMCs), taken at baseline. The receptors were gathered from a human donor with classical Hodgkin lymphoma. Each CDR3 is given with its conserved first and last residue. D genes are given only for firm matches. Clone sizes are given selectively: once, few, many, or a class where the clone is expanded.

size,V,J,D,DNA,CDR3
NA,TRBV5-4,TRBJ1-1,NA,TGTGCCAGCAGCTTGAGTGCTTCCAACACTGAAGCTTTCTTT,CASSLSASNTEAFF
NA,TRBV19,TRBJ2-3,NA,TGTGCCATACGACAGGCAGATACAGATACGCAGTATTTT,CAIRQADTDTQYF
few,TRBV19,TRBJ1-1,TRBD1,TGTGCCAGTAGTATACCGGACAGGGCGAACACTGAAGCTTTCTTT,CASSIPDRANTEAFF
NA,TRBV7-9,TRBJ2-5,TRBD1,TGTGCCAGCACCTTAGGACAGGGGTTGTTTTTGGTCCAAGAGACCCAGTACTTC,CASTLGQGLFLVQETQYF
few,TRBV5-5,TRBJ1-1,NA,TGTGCCAGCAGCTCCGACAGGTCCTCAGCTTTCTTT,CASSSDRSSAFF
NA,TRBV25-1,TRBJ1-2,NA,TGTGCCAGCAGTGAACCGGGAAACTATGGCTACACCTTC,CASSEPGNYGYTF
NA,TRBV28,TRBJ2-7,TRBD2,TGTGCCAGCGGAAGCGGGATGGACTCCTACGAGCAGTACTTC,CASGSGMDSYEQYF
NA,TRBV30,TRBJ2-7,NA,TGTGCCTGGAGTGCACAGGGATACGAGCAGTACTTC,CAWSAQGYEQYF
NA,TRBV4-2,TRBJ2-1,NA,TGTGCCAGCAGCCGGGGACTGGAGAGCTCCTACAATGAGCAGTTCTTC,CASSRGLESSYNEQFF
NA,TRBV19,TRBJ1-4,NA,TGTGCCAGTAGTATGGCGGGACCGGAAAATGAAAAACTGTTTTTT,CASSMAGPENEKLFF
once,TRBV11-2,TRBJ2-7,NA,TGTGCCAGCAGCTTGGACCCGGGGTCTTACGAGCAGTACTTC,CASSLDPGSYEQYF